This T cell receptor (beta chain) was recovered during a study of blood T cell repertoires in COVID-19. Turning to the study itself: Samples representing acute and convalescent COVID-19 were sourced from the United States, Italy and Spain. T cells, B-cell-depleted T cells, or PBMCs provided the cDNA or gDNA that served as material.

The germline gives CDR1 SGHAT, CDR2 FQNNGV. V dropped 5 bases and J dropped 2 bases, with 7 bases sitting between them. This CDR3 has 12 residues. Per the study methods: Nucleated cell counts were estimated from reference gene primer amplification. This table comes from immunoSEQ multiplex PCR, and its TCRdb copy is limited to in-frame clones, with some not included. That table supplies the V and J calls and clone size; D and trimming were determined from the DNA. The sample has 97,000 or so clones, around 73% seen once; the top ten hold roughly a tenth. In this sample, this clone turned up many times.

Sequenced material: peripheral blood. The TCR originated in a man aged 60 to 75 with active or convalescent COVID-19. The chain couples TRBV11-2 to TRBJ2-7; D might be TRBD2 (6 bases). CDR3 sequence reads: CASSGLTYEQYV. The CDR3 region has the DNA TGTGCCAGCAGCGGACTAACCTACGAGCAGTACGTC.